This is a list of T cell receptor beta chains from one sample in a study of graft-versus-host responses after intestinal transplantation. The repertoire was sequenced with immunoSEQ multiplex PCR; TCRdb's copy has only in-frame clones and lacks some. This table has some 4,000 clones, approximately 30% appearing once. Sample: alloreactive CD4+ T cells from a mixed lymphocyte reaction culture, taken before transplantation. The receptor source for this set is a human patient who was an organ donor for intestinal transplantation. CDR3s include the opening cysteine and the closing phenylalanine or tryptophan. Each record gives: clone size, V gene, CDR3 length, J gene, D gene, CDR3 DNA, CDR3 protein. D genes are given only for firm matches. Clone size is given for some rows only: seen once, a few or many times, or a class if the clone is expanded.

size: few; V: TRBV5-5; length: 15; J: TRBJ2-2; D: .; DNA: TGTGCCAGCAGCTTGGAGGGAAGGAACACCGGGGAGCTGTTTTTT; CDR3: CASSLEGRNTGELFF
size: few; V: TRBV2; length: 17; J: TRBJ1-5; D: TRBD1; DNA: TGTGCCAGCAGTCATCGGACAGGGCCCTATAGCAATCAGCCCCAGCATTTT; CDR3: CASSHRTGPYSNQPQHF
size: .; V: TRBV6-8; length: 14; J: TRBJ1-1; D: .; DNA: TGTGCCAGCAGTGCCCGGGGGGTGAACACTGAAGCTTTCTTT; CDR3: CASSARGVNTEAFF
size: few; V: TRBV6-8; length: 15; J: TRBJ1-2; D: .; DNA: TGTGCCAGCGCTGGTCGGAGGTCCCCGGGCGGGGGCTACACCTTC; CDR3: CASAGRRSPGGGYTF
size: .; V: TRBV4-3; length: 14; J: TRBJ1-2; D: .; DNA: TGCGCCAGCAGCCAGCTAGGACAGACATATGGCTACACCTTC; CDR3: CASSQLGQTYGYTF
size: .; V: TRBV6-4; length: 15; J: TRBJ2-1; D: TRBD2; DNA: TGTGCCAGCAGCGCCGGGACTAGCGGCTACAATGAGCAGTTCTTC; CDR3: CASSAGTSGYNEQFF
size: .; V: TRBV5-1; length: 14; J: TRBJ1-2; D: TRBD1; DNA: TGTGCCAGCAAGGACAGGGGGCGCAACTATGGCTACACCTTC; CDR3: CASKDRGRNYGYTF
size: few; V: TRBV6-6; length: 14; J: TRBJ1-1; D: .; DNA: TGTGCCAGCAGGGACGGGACGGTGAACACTGAAGCTTTCTTT; CDR3: CASRDGTVNTEAFF
size: .; V: TRBV7-2; length: 16; J: TRBJ2-2; D: .; DNA: TGTGCCAGCAGCCAATTCAGGGGGGGGAACACCGGGGAGCTGTTTTTT; CDR3: CASSQFRGGNTGELFF
size: .; V: TRBV2; length: 15; J: TRBJ2-5; D: TRBD2; DNA: TGTGCCAGCAGCCTATCGGGACTAGCGGAAGAGACCCAGTACTTC; CDR3: CASSLSGLAEETQYF
size: few; V: TRBV11-3; length: 15; J: TRBJ2-3; D: .; DNA: TGTGCCAGCAGCTTGAGGGGGGGCGGCACAGATACGCAGTATTTT; CDR3: CASSLRGGGTDTQYF
size: few; V: TRBV7-2; length: 12; J: TRBJ2-1; D: .; DNA: TGTGCCAGCAGCTTACCGGGGAATGAGCAGTTCTTC; CDR3: CASSLPGNEQFF
size: once; V: TRBV4-2; length: 17; J: TRBJ2-1; D: TRBD2; DNA: TGTGCCAGCAGCCATTCCGGGACTAGCGGGGCCTACAATGAGCAGTTCTTC; CDR3: CASSHSGTSGAYNEQFF
size: once; V: TRBV2; length: 18; J: TRBJ1-1; D: .; DNA: TGTGCCAGCAGTGAAGCAGGCCTAACAGGGACTACGAACACTGAAGCTTTCTTT; CDR3: CASSEAGLTGTTNTEAFF
size: .; V: TRBV19; length: 16; J: TRBJ1-5; D: .; DNA: TGTGCCAGTAGTGGGATCTCGGGGTCCCTTGGGCAGCCCCAGCATTTT; CDR3: CASSGISGSLGQPQHF
size: .; V: TRBV6-5; length: 13; J: TRBJ2-3; D: TRBD1; DNA: TGTGCCAGCAGCAGGGGGCGCACAGATACGCAGTATTTT; CDR3: CASSRGRTDTQYF
size: few; V: TRBV7-2; length: 17; J: TRBJ2-5; D: TRBD2; DNA: TGTGCCAGCAGCTGGGGGACTAGCGGGGGGCCGTCAGAGACCCAGTACTTC; CDR3: CASSWGTSGGPSETQYF
size: few; V: TRBV5-1; length: 14; J: TRBJ2-3; D: .; DNA: TGCGCCAGCAGCTTGGACAGGGGCACAGATACGCAGTATTTT; CDR3: CASSLDRGTDTQYF
size: .; V: TRBV4-2; length: 16; J: TRBJ2-1; D: .; DNA: TGTGCCAGCAGCCCCCGATTGGGTGAGGGGCGGTATGAGCAGTTCTTC; CDR3: CASSPRLGEGRYEQFF
size: .; V: TRBV7-2; length: 11; J: TRBJ2-1; D: .; DNA: TGTGCCAGCAGCTTGCTCGGGGAGCAGTTCTTC; CDR3: CASSLLGEQFF
size: .; V: TRBV4-1; length: 16; J: TRBJ2-7; D: TRBD2; DNA: TGCGCCAGCAGCCAAGCCCTTCCGGGACTAGCGAGAGAGCAGTACTTC; CDR3: CASSQALPGLAREQYF
size: .; V: TRBV11-2; length: 14; J: TRBJ1-1; D: .; DNA: TGTGCCAGCAGCTTAGTCGCGGAAAACACTGAAGCTTTCTTT; CDR3: CASSLVAENTEAFF
size: .; V: TRBV5-1; length: 14; J: TRBJ2-4; D: TRBD1; DNA: TGCGCCAGCAGCCTGCCCGGGACAGGGGGACTTCAGTACTTC; CDR3: CASSLPGTGGLQYF
size: .; V: TRBV7-7; length: 12; J: TRBJ2-2; D: TRBD1; DNA: TGTGCCAGCAGTACAGGGGCCGGGGAGCTGTTTTTT; CDR3: CASSTGAGELFF
size: .; V: TRBV5-4; length: 14; J: TRBJ2-1; D: .; DNA: TGTGCCAGCAGCGTACTAGGACGCAACAATGAGCAGTTCTTC; CDR3: CASSVLGRNNEQFF
size: .; V: TRBV19; length: 15; J: TRBJ1-5; D: TRBD1; DNA: TGTGCCAGTAGTTTTACAGGGGATAGCAATCAGCCCCAGCATTTT; CDR3: CASSFTGDSNQPQHF
size: .; V: TRBV6-5; length: 11; J: TRBJ1-1; D: .; DNA: TGTGCCAGCAGTCTTGACACTGAAGCTTTCTTT; CDR3: CASSLDTEAFF
size: once; V: TRBV10-1; length: 17; J: TRBJ1-2; D: .; DNA: TGCGCCAGCAGTGTAACACTAAGATCGCGAAAGATCTATGGCTACACCTTC; CDR3: CASSVTLRSRKIYGYTF
size: medium-sized; V: TRBV29-1; length: 14; J: TRBJ1-4; D: .; DNA: TGCAGCGTGGCTTACAGACTCTCTAATGAAAAACTGTTTTTT; CDR3: CSVAYRLSNEKLFF
size: medium-sized; V: TRBV7-2; length: 13; J: TRBJ1-1; D: .; DNA: TGTGCCAGCAGCTTAGCGGGGGACACTGAAGCTTTCTTT; CDR3: CASSLAGDTEAFF
size: .; V: TRBV30; length: 11; J: TRBJ1-2; D: .; DNA: TGTGCCTGGAGTGTTAACTATGGCTACACCTTC; CDR3: CAWSVNYGYTF
size: .; V: TRBV6-6; length: 14; J: TRBJ1-1; D: .; DNA: TGTGCCAGCAGTTACTCGACTGTCTTAGGGGAAGCTTTCTTT; CDR3: CASSYSTVLGEAFF
size: few; V: TRBV7-9; length: 15; J: TRBJ1-4; D: TRBD1; DNA: TGTGCCAGCAGCCGGGACAGGACATCTAATGAAAAACTGTTTTTT; CDR3: CASSRDRTSNEKLFF
size: few; V: TRBV2; length: 16; J: TRBJ2-5; D: .; DNA: TGTGCCAGCAGTGCGAGGGATATTAGGAATCTGGAGACCCAGTACTTC; CDR3: CASSARDIRNLETQYF
size: medium-sized; V: TRBV18; length: 13; J: TRBJ2-3; D: .; DNA: TGTGCCAGCTCACCGGTCCCACCGGATACGCAGTATTTT; CDR3: CASSPVPPDTQYF
size: medium-sized; V: TRBV7-8; length: 14; J: TRBJ1-2; D: TRBD1; DNA: TGTGCCAGCAGTTTACAGGGGCAGGGCTATGGCTACACCTTC; CDR3: CASSLQGQGYGYTF
size: .; V: TRBV7-2; length: 13; J: TRBJ1-1; D: TRBD1; DNA: TGTGCCAGCAGCCGGACAGGGTGGACTGAAGCTTTCTTT; CDR3: CASSRTGWTEAFF
size: .; V: TRBV18; length: 17; J: TRBJ1-1; D: TRBD1; DNA: TGTGCCAGCTCATCCGGGACAGGGGGCGCCGTGCGCACTGAAGCTTTCTTT; CDR3: CASSSGTGGAVRTEAFF
size: few; V: TRBV25-1; length: 13; J: TRBJ1-3; D: .; DNA: TGTGCCAGTTCCCGGTGGTCTGGAAACACCATATATTTT; CDR3: CASSRWSGNTIYF
size: few; V: TRBV15; length: 15; J: TRBJ2-3; D: .; DNA: TGTGCCACCAGCAGAGTCAAGTTTGACACAGATACGCAGTATTTT; CDR3: CATSRVKFDTDTQYF
size: few; V: TRBV5-1; length: 11; J: TRBJ2-3; D: .; DNA: TGCGCCAGCAGCTTGGCAGATACGCAGTATTTT; CDR3: CASSLADTQYF
size: .; V: TRBV4-2; length: 13; J: TRBJ1-6; D: .; DNA: TGTGCCAGCAGCTGGGAGGGGCAGGCACCCCTCCACTTT; CDR3: CASSWEGQAPLHF
size: .; V: TRBV4-1; length: 15; J: TRBJ2-1; D: TRBD2; DNA: TGCGCCAGCAGCCAAGATCGCGGGGGGAGCGATGAGCAGTTCTTC; CDR3: CASSQDRGGSDEQFF
size: .; V: TRBV11-3; length: 15; J: TRBJ2-1; D: .; DNA: TGTGCCAGCAGCTTAGCGGGACTGGACTCACGAGAGCAGTTCTTC; CDR3: CASSLAGLDSREQFF
size: .; V: TRBV5-4; length: 17; J: TRBJ2-3; D: .; DNA: TGTGCCAGCAGCTTTACCGGGACGAAAAGTAGCACAGATACGCAGTATTTT; CDR3: CASSFTGTKSSTDTQYF
size: .; V: TRBV7-2; length: 14; J: TRBJ2-5; D: .; DNA: TGTGCCAGCAGCTTAAGGATATATGAAGAGACCCAGTACTTC; CDR3: CASSLRIYEETQYF
size: .; V: TRBV7-2; length: 14; J: TRBJ1-2; D: .; DNA: TGTGCCAGCAGCTTAGACAGGGCTAACTATGGCTACACCTTC; CDR3: CASSLDRANYGYTF
size: medium-sized; V: TRBV5-1; length: 13; J: TRBJ1-5; D: .; DNA: TGCGCCAGCAGCTTGGGGAACAATCAGCCCCAGCATTTT; CDR3: CASSLGNNQPQHF
size: .; V: TRBV6-6; length: 15; J: TRBJ1-1; D: .; DNA: TGTGCCAGCAGTAGCATACAGGTCATGAACACTGAAGCTTTCTTT; CDR3: CASSSIQVMNTEAFF
size: medium-sized; V: TRBV10-2; length: 13; J: TRBJ2-5; D: TRBD2; DNA: TGCGCCAGCAGGACTAGCGGGGGAGAGACCCAGTACTTC; CDR3: CASRTSGGETQYF
size: few; V: TRBV7-6; length: 17; J: TRBJ1-4; D: .; DNA: TGTGCCAGCAGCCAATCACAGGCCCCGCGGACTAATGAAAAACTGTTTTTT; CDR3: CASSQSQAPRTNEKLFF
size: medium-sized; V: TRBV5-4; length: 14; J: TRBJ1-1; D: .; DNA: TGTGCCAGCAGCCCTTATGGGGGGAGCACTGAAGCTTTCTTT; CDR3: CASSPYGGSTEAFF
size: medium-sized; V: TRBV28; length: 16; J: TRBJ1-1; D: TRBD1; DNA: TGTGCCAGCAGTTCACCGTACAGGGGGCGAAACACTGAAGCTTTCTTT; CDR3: CASSSPYRGRNTEAFF